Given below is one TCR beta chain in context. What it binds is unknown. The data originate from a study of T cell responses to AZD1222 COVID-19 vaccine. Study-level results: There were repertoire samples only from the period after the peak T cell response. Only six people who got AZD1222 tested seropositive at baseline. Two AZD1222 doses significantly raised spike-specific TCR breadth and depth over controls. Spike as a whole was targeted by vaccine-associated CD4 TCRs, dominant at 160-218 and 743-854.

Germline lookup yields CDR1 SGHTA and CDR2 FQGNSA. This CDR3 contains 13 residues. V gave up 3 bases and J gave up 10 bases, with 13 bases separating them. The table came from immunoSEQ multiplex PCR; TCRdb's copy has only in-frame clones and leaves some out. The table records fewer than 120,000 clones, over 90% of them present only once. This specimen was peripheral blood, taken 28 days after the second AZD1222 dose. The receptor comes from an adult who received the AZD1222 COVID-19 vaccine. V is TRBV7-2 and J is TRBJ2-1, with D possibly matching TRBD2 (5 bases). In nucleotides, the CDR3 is TGTGCCAGCAGCTTGGGAGTGCAGCGAGAGCAGTTCTTC. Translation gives CASSLGVQREQFF.